This T cell receptor beta chain emerged from a study of beta chain features in type 1 diabetes. For the study at large: There were 95 million to 110 million sorted cells examined across all samples. Study results and caveats: In the patient group, naive, central memory and Treg TCRB repertoires seemed more alike than in the healthy donor group. Within each of all four CD4+ subsets, Type 1 diabetes patients had TCRB CDR3s that were moderately but significantly shorter.

Every bit of the isolated RNA underwent reverse transcription, so sequencing read expressed TCRB transcripts. The protocol was immunoSEQ multiplex PCR, while the TCRdb copy is restricted to in-frame clones and leaves out a portion. The sample lists about 140,000 clones, 9% to 10% seen once, with 0.65% in the top ten. Turning to this clone: Its antigen is unknown. The conserved closing phenylalanine or tryptophan is absent in this CDR3, likely reflecting a read error.

The CDR3 has 13 residues. V lost 5 bases and J lost 1, with 8 bases in between. Germline CDR1 reads SNHLY; CDR2 reads FYNNEI. Sequenced sample: central memory CD4+ T cells from blood. The sequence was obtained from a woman aged 40 to 49 in good health. The V gene is TRBV2, the J gene TRBJ1-1, with no clear D. CDR3: CASSRLENTEAFL. CDR3 coding DNA: TGTGCCAGCAGTCGACTGGAGAACACTGAAGCTTTCCTT.